The clone carrying this TCR beta chain was seen a few times. Its antigen is undetermined. This entry belongs to a study of cytomegalovirus exposure and HLA in healthy donors. The wider study: Earlier findings included about 120 million unique TCR beta sequences obtained from around 180 million T cells.

Study-level points and caveats: Accounts indicate the classifier identified cytomegalovirus status with strong specificity and sensitivity. It was 150 to 200 TCR beta chains that were listed as cytomegalovirus-associated.

PCR used 60 Vbeta primers and 13 Jbeta primers. The protocol was immunoSEQ multiplex PCR, while the TCRdb copy is restricted to in-frame clones and leaves out a portion. Of about 140,000 clones in the sample, 75% to 85% were seen once. The germline gives CDR1 SEHNR, CDR2 FQNEAQ (reference sequence). V lost 5 bases to trimming and J lost 1 base; unmatched junction nucleotides: 9. The CDR3 sequence is 16 residues long. Healthy bone marrow donors made up the cohort. The material sequenced was PBMCs. The V call is TRBV7-9, the J call TRBJ2-3; 7 nucleotides agree with TRBD2. This clonotype originated in a man aged 45-60 years in good health and CMV-seronegative. The CDR3, as DNA: TGTGCCAGCAGCCCGAGCGGGGTGATGGGCACAGATACGCAGTATTTT. This gives the protein CASSPSGVMGTDTQYF.